Sequencing of this T cell receptor (beta chain) was carried out in a study of cytomegalovirus exposure and HLA in healthy donors. Study-level findings and limits: The study listed 150 to 200 cytomegalovirus-associated TCR beta chains. Using the classifier, cytomegalovirus status was reportedly diagnosed with high specificity and sensitivity. Specific recognition of CMV antigens was confirmed in vitro for a few chains (all CMV-associated).

The protocol was immunoSEQ multiplex PCR, while the TCRdb copy is restricted to in-frame clones and leaves out a portion. The table shows 130,000 to 150,000 clones, with 80% to 90% occurring only once. Details on this clone: Its target is unknown.

This CDR3 spans 15 amino acids. Trimming removed 1 base at V and 0 bases at J, with 9 bases between. Germline values: CDR1 MNHEY, CDR2 SMNVEV (reference sequence). The V and J genes are TRBV27 and TRBJ1-1; D is uncertain. Specimen: PBMCs. The source is a man between 18 and 29 years old in good health and CMV-seropositive. This CDR3 reads CASSLFRGLNTEAFF. The CDR3 DNA is TGTGCCAGCAGTTTATTCCGGGGTTTGAACACTGAAGCTTTCTTT.